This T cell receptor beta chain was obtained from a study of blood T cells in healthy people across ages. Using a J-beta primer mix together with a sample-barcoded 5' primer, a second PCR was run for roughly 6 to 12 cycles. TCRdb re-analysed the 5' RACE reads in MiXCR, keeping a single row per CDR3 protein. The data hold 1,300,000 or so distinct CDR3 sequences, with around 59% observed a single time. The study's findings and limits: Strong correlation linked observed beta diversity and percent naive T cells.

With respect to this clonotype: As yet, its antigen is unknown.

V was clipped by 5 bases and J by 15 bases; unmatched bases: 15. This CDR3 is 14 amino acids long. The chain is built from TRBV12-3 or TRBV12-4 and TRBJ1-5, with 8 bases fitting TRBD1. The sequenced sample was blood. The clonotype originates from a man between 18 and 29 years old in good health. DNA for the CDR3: TGTGCCAGCAGTATTCTCGCGGACAGGGACAGCCGGCATTTT. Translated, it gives CASSILADRDSRHF.